These T cell receptor beta chains were read from a single sample in a study of blood T cells in healthy people across ages. TCRdb called the 5' RACE reads again in MiXCR, with one record for every CDR3 protein. The table shows over 750,000 distinct CDR3 sequences, with just under 25% occurring only once. Separately, the same data were catalogued under a study of T cells of mothers and their children.

Material: blood. These TCRs come from a boy aged 10-17 years in good health. CDR3s include the opening cysteine and the closing phenylalanine or tryptophan. The order of the fields is J gene, clone size, V gene, D gene, CDR3 protein. A D gene is named only where the DNA matches it firmly. Clone size, where shown, is once, few, many, or a class for clones that have expanded.

>TRBJ2-7|.|TRBV6-2/TRBV6-3|.
CASSSIQSPYEQYF
>TRBJ1-4|few|TRBV7-8|TRBD1
CASSYGTDGEKLFF
>TRBJ2-3|.|TRBV7-3|TRBD1
CASSLSGTDTQCF
>TRBJ2-5|.|TRBV7-3|.
CASSSVGPTSRGTETQYF
>.|few|TRBV6-5|.
CASSYSRGIYEQYF
>TRBJ1-2|.|TRBV5-6|.
CASRVEPENYGYTF
>TRBJ2-7|.|TRBV29-1|TRBD1
CSVARGQASEQYF
>.|few|TRBV2|TRBD1
CASTPRQGSTEQFF
>TRBJ2-4|.|TRBV6-2/TRBV6-3|.
CARSSGTLKNIQYF
>TRBJ1-2|few|TRBV12-3/TRBV12-4|.
CASSAQIGNGYTF
>TRBJ1-4|.|TRBV5-1|.
CASSLGDANEKLFF
>TRBJ2-3|.|TRBV29-1|.
CSAEKIMSRGASTDTQYF
>TRBJ2-5|.|TRBV29-1|TRBD2
CSVDSGVGGETQYF
>TRBJ2-2|.|TRBV3-1|.
CASSQEGQRPNTGELFF
>TRBJ2-2|.|TRBV11-2|.
CASSLWLGTTTTGELFF
>TRBJ2-1|few|TRBV7-7|.
CASSLDGSRSNEQFF
>TRBJ1-5|.|TRBV28|.
CASSFIPGTTLSPNQPQHF
>TRBJ2-2|few|TRBV12-3/TRBV12-4|TRBD1
CASRPTGGISGELFF
>TRBJ2-1|few|TRBV4-2|TRBD2
CASSLGTINEQFF
>TRBJ2-7|few|TRBV12-3/TRBV12-4|.
CASSSPGYGYEQYF
>TRBJ2-5|.|TRBV4-1|TRBD2
CASSQESEASGSSGETQYF
>TRBJ2-7|few|TRBV20-1|TRBD1
CSARDMGQLYEQYF
>TRBJ1-4|.|TRBV9|.
CASSVVEGGRGPTNEKLFF
>.|.|TRBV29-1|TRBD2
CSVDILAGGLYEQYF
>TRBJ1-1|few|TRBV6-6|.
CASGLGDTEAFF
>.|.|TRBV24-1|.
CATSDLAGGDTQHF
>TRBJ2-3|.|TRBV28|TRBD2
CASSDPRPTSGRGTQYF
>TRBJ1-2|few|TRBV29-1|.
CSVHRTGNYGYTF
>TRBJ2-3|.|TRBV7-9|.
CASSLDWGNTDTQYF
>TRBJ1-4|few|TRBV3-1|.
CASSLPGPAEKLFF